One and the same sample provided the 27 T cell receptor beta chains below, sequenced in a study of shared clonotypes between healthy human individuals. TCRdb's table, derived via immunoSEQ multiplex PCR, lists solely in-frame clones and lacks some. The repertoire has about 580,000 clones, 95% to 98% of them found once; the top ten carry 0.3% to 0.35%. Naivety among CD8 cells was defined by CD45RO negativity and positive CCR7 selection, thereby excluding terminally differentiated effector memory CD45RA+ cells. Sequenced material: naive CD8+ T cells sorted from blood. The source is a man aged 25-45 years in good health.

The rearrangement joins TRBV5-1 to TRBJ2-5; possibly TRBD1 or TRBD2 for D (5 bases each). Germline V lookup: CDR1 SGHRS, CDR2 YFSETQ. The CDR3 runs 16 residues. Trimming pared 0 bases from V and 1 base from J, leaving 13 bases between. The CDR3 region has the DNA TGCGCCAGCAGCTTGGGATCCGGGACCCCCCAAGAGACCCAGTACTTC. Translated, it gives CASSLGSGTPQETQYF.

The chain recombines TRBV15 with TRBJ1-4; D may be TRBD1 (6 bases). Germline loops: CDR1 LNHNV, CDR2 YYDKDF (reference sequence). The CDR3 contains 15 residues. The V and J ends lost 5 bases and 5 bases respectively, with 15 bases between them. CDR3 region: CATSGGQGSNEKLFF. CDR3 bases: TGTGCCACCAGCGGGGGGCAGGGGTCGAATGAAAAACTGTTTTTT.

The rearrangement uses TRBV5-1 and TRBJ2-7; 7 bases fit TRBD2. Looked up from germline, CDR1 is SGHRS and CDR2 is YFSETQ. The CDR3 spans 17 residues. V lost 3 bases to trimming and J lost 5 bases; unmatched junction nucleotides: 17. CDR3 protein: CASSSTPLAGAAHEQYF. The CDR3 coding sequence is TGCGCCAGCAGCTCAACCCCTTTGGCGGGAGCGGCGCACGAGCAGTACTTC. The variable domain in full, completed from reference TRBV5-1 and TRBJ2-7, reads KAGVTQTPRYLIKTRGQQVTLSCSPISGHRSVSWYQQTPGQGLQFLFEYFSETQRNKGNFPGRFSGRQFSNSRSEMNVSTLELGDSALYLCASSSTPLAGAAHEQYFGPGTRLTVT.

The CDR3: CASSQSTGRTDNEQFF. CDR3 in DNA: TGTGCCAGCAGCCAATCAACGGGTAGGACGGACAATGAGCAGTTCTTC. This chain connects TRBV14 to TRBJ2-1; D gene uncertain. The ends were cut back, 2 bases at V and 5 bases at J, with 16 bases in the middle. In germline, CDR1 is SGHDN, CDR2 FVKESK. CDR3 length: 16 amino acids.

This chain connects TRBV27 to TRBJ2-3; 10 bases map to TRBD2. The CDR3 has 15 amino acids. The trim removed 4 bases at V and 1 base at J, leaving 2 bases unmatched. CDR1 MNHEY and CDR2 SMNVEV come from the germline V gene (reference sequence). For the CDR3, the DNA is TGTGCCAGCAGTTGGCTAGCGGGAGGCACAGATACGCAGTATTTT. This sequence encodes CASSWLAGGTDTQYF.

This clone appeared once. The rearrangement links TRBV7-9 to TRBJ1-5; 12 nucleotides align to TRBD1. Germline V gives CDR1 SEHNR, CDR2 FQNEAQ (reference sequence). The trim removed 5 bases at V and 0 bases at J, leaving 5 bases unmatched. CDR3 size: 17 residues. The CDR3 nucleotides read TGTGCCAGCAGCCCGGGACAGGGGGCTTATAGCAATCAGCCCCAGCATTTT. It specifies CASSPGQGAYSNQPQHF. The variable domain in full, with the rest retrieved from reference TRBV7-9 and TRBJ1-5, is DTGVSQNPRHKITKRGQNVTFRCDPISEHNRLYWYRQTLGQGPEFLTYFQNEAQLEKSRLLSDRFSAERPKGSFSTLEIQRTEQGDSAMYLCASSPGQGAYSNQPQHFGDGTRLSIL.

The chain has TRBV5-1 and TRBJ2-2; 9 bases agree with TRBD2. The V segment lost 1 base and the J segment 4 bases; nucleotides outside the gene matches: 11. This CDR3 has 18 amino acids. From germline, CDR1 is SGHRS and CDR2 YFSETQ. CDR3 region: CASSLLAAGGPGTGELFF. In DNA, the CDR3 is TGCGCCAGCAGCTTGTTAGCGGCGGGAGGGCCGGGCACCGGGGAGCTGTTTTTT.

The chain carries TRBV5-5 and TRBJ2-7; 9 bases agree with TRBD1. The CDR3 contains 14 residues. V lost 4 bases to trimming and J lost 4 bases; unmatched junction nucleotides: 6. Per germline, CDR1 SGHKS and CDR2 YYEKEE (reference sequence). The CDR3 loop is CASSQDRGGYEQYF. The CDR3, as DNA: TGTGCCAGCAGCCAGGACAGGGGCGGGTACGAGCAGTACTTC.

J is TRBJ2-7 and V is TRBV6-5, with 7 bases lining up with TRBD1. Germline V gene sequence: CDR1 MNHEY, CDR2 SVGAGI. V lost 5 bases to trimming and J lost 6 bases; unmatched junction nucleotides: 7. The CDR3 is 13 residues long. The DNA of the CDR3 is TGTGCCAGCAGTGGGACAGCTCTAGGCGAGCAGTACTTC. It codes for CASSGTALGEQYF.

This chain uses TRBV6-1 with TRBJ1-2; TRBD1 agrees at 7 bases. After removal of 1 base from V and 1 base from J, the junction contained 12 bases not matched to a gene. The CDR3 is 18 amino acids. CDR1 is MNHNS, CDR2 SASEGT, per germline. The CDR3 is CASSEEVAGGWSNYGYTF. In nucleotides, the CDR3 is TGTGCCAGCAGTGAAGAAGTGGCAGGGGGTTGGAGTAACTATGGCTACACCTTC.

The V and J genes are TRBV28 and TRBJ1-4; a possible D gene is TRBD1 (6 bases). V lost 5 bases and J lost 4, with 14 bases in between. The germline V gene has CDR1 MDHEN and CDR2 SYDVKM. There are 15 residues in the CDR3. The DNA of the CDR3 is TGTGCCAGCAGTACCCCGGACAGCAATAATGAAAAACTGTTTTTT. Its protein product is CASSTPDSNNEKLFF.

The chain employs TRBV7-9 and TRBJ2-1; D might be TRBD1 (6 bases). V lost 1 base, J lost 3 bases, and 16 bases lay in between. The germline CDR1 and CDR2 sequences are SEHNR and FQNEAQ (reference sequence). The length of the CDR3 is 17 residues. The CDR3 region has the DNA TGTGCCAGCAGCTTAGGTTGGGGCAGGGACATCTACAATGAGCAGTTCTTC. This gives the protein CASSLGWGRDIYNEQFF. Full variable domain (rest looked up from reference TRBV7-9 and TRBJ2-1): DTGVSQNPRHKITKRGQNVTFRCDPISEHNRLYWYRQTLGQGPEFLTYFQNEAQLEKSRLLSDRFSAERPKGSFSTLEIQRTEQGDSAMYLCASSLGWGRDIYNEQFFGPGTRLTVL.

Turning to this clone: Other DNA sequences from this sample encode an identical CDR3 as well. CDR3 residues: CASSVDGSPYEQYF. CDR3 coding DNA: TGTGCCAGCAGCGTAGATGGCAGCCCCTACGAGCAGTACTTC. The chain employs TRBV9 and TRBJ2-7, with unresolved D. Germline CDR1 is SGDLS and CDR2 is YYNGEE. V lost 0 bases and J lost 2, with 9 bases in between. The CDR3 contains 14 residues. The full variable domain, its missing parts supplied by reference TRBV9 and TRBJ2-7, is DSGVTQTPKHLITATGQRVTLRCSPRSGDLSVYWYQQSLDQGLQFLIQYYNGEERAKGNILERFSAQQFPDLHSELNLSSLELGDSALYFCASSVDGSPYEQYFGPGTRLTVT.

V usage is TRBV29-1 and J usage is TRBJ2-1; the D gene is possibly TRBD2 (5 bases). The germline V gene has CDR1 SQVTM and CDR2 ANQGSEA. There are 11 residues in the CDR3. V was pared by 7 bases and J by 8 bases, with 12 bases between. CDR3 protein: CSAVLGDEQFF. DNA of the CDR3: TGCAGCGCCGTACTAGGCGATGAGCAGTTCTTC.

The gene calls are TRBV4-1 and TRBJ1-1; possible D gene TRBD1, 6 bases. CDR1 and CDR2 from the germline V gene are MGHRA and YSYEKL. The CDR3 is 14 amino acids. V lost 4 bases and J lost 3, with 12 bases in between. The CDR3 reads CASSPLGGHTEAFF. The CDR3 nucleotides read TGCGCCAGCAGCCCGTTGGGGGGGCACACTGAAGCTTTCTTT.

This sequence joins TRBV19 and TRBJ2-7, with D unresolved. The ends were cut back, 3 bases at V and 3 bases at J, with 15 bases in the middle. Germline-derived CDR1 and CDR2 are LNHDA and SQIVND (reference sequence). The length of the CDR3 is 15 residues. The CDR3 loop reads CASSISQSKSYEQYF. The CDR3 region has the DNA TGTGCCAGTAGTATTAGTCAGAGCAAGAGCTACGAGCAGTACTTC.

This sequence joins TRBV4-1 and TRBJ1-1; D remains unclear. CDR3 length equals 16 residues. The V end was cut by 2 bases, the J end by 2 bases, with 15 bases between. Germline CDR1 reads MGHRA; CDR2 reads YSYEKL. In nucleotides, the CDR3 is TGCGCCAGCAGCCAATTTGGACCGGAGCCAAACACTGAAGCTTTCTTT. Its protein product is CASSQFGPEPNTEAFF.

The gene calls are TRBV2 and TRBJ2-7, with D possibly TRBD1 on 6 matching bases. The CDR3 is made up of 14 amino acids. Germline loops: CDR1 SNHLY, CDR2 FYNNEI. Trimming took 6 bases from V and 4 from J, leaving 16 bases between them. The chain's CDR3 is CASRGGQGKYEQYF. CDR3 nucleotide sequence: TGTGCCAGCAGAGGTGGTCAGGGGAAGTACGAGCAGTACTTC.

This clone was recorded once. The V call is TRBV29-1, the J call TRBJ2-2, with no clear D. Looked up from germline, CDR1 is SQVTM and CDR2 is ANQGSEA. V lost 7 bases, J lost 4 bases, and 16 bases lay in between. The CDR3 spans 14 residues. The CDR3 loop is CSAMSTESTGELFF. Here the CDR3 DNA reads TGCAGCGCCATGAGCACGGAAAGCACCGGGGAGCTGTTTTTT.

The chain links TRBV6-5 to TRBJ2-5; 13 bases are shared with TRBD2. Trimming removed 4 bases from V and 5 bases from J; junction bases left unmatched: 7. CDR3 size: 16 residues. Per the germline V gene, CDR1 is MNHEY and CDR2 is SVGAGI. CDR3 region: CASSSLTSGRSETQYF. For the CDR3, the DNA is TGTGCCAGCAGTTCCCTGACTAGCGGGAGGTCCGAGACCCAGTACTTC.

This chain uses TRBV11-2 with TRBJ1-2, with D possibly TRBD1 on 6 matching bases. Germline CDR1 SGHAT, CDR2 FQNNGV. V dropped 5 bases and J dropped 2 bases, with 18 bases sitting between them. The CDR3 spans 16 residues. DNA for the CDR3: TGTGCCAGCAGCCCACTTTCAGGGGCCGGGAACTATGGCTACACCTTC. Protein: CASSPLSGAGNYGYTF.

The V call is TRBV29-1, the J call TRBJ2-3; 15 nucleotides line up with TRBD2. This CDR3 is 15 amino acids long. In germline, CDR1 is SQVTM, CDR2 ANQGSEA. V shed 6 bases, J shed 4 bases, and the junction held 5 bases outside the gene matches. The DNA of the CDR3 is TGCAGCGTAACTGGACTAGCGGGAGGGCCAGATACGCAGTATTTT. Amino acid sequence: CSVTGLAGGPDTQYF.

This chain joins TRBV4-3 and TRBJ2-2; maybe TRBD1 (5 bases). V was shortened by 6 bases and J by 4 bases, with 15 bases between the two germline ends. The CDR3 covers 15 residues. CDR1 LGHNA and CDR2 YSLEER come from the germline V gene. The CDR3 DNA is TGCGCCAGCAGTCCAAGCTTGGGGCCCACCGGGGAGCTGTTTTTT. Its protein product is CASSPSLGPTGELFF.

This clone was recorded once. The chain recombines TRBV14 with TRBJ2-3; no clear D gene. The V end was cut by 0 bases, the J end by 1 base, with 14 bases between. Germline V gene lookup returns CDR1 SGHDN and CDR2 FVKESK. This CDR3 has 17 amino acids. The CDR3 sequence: CASSQDSVPVRTDTQYF. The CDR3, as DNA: TGTGCCAGCAGCCAAGATAGTGTGCCAGTTCGCACAGATACGCAGTATTTT.

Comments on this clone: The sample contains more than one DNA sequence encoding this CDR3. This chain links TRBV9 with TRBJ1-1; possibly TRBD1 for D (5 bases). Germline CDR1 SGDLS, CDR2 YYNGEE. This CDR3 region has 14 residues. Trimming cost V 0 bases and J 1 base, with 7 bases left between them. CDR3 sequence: CASSVAGGNTEAFF. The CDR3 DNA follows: TGTGCCAGCAGCGTAGCTGGGGGGAACACTGAAGCTTTCTTT.

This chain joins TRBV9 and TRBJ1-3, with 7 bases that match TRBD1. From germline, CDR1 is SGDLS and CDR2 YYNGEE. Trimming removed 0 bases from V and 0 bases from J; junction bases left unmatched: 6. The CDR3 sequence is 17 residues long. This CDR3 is CASSVEGAEGSGNTIYF. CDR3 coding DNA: TGTGCCAGCAGCGTAGAGGGGGCGGAGGGCTCTGGAAACACCATATATTTT.

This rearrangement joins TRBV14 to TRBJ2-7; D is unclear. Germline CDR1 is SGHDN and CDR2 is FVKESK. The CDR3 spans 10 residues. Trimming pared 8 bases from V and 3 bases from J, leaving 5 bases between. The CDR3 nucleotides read TGTGCCAGCGGAGACTACGAGCAGTACTTC. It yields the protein CASGDYEQYF. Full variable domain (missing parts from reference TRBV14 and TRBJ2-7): EAGVTQFPSHSVIEKGQTVTLRCDPISGHDNLYWYRRVMGKEIKFLLHFVKESKQDESGMPNNRFLAERTGGTYSTLKVQPAELEDSGVYFCASGDYEQYFGPGTRLTVT.